These 9 T cell receptor beta chains were sequenced from one sample in a study of blood T cell repertoires in COVID-19. The protocol was immunoSEQ multiplex PCR, while the TCRdb copy is restricted to in-frame clones and leaves out a portion. The table has 40,000 to 50,000 clones, 70% to 90% seen once. Material for sequencing was peripheral blood. All receptors come from a human donor in a cohort sampled during active COVID-19.

The chain is built from TRBV25-1 and TRBJ1-1, with D tentatively TRBD1 (5 bases). The CDR3 contains 12 residues. Germline V gives CDR1 MGHDK, CDR2 SYGVNS. Trimming cost V 2 bases and J 7 bases, with 8 bases left between them. The CDR3, as DNA: TGTGCCAGCAGTGAAAGGGGCCTTGAAGCTTTCTTT. Protein: CASSERGLEAFF.

The chain joins TRBV7-2 to TRBJ2-5; D may be TRBD2 (6 bases). Per the germline V gene, CDR1 is SGHTA and CDR2 is FQGNSA. With 5 bases removed from V and 1 base from J, the gap between germline ends came to 17 bases. CDR3 length equals 16 residues. The CDR3 loop is CASSPGTRRGQETQYF. Here the CDR3 DNA reads TGTGCCAGCAGCCCTGGGACCCGGAGGGGCCAAGAGACCCAGTACTTC.

This rearrangement joins TRBV11-2 to TRBJ1-5; D is possibly TRBD1 (5 bases). CDR1 and CDR2 from the germline V gene are SGHAT and FQNNGV. CDR3 size: 14 residues. Trimming pared 1 base from V and 3 bases from J, leaving 7 bases between. The CDR3 loop is CASSLVGDNQPQHF. The CDR3 region has the DNA TGTGCCAGCAGCTTAGTAGGGGACAATCAGCCCCAGCATTTT.

This clone was counted once. The V gene is TRBV7-2, the J gene TRBJ1-1, with unresolved D. Germline V lookup: CDR1 SGHTA, CDR2 FQGNSA. Trimming removed 5 bases at V and 5 bases at J, with 15 bases between. The CDR3 is made up of 14 amino acids. CDR3 protein: CASSVERTGTEAFF. The CDR3 DNA reads TGTGCCAGCAGCGTAGAACGGACGGGGACTGAAGCTTTCTTT.

This chain connects TRBV4-2 to TRBJ1-6; weak D call: TRBD1 (5 bases). Trimming pared 1 base from V and 10 bases from J, leaving 14 bases between. Germline V gives CDR1 LGHNA, CDR2 YNFKEQ. The CDR3 is 15 amino acids. The CDR3 DNA reads as TGTGCCAGCAGCCAAGGCGGCAGGGTAAACTCACCCCTCCACTTT. It is translated as CASSQGGRVNSPLHF.

The rearrangement links TRBV6-2 or TRBV6-3 to TRBJ2-2, with a possible D match to TRBD1 (5 bases). The CDR3 has 14 residues. Between the trimmed V and J ends, which lost 5 bases and 4 bases, there was a span of 11 bases. Looked up from germline, CDR1 is MNHEY and CDR2 is SVGEGT. CDR3 nucleotides: TGTGCCAGCAGTCCCAGGGTGGGCACCGGGGAGCTGTTTTTT. Amino acid sequence: CASSPRVGTGELFF.

The V call is TRBV19, the J call TRBJ1-2; D is unresolved. V shed 8 bases and J shed 0 bases, with 13 bases lying between them. The V gene's germline CDR1 is LNHDA and CDR2 SQIVND (reference sequence). This CDR3 has 14 residues. The CDR3 bases are TGTGCCAGTCTTAATGTTGCGACTAACTATGGCTACACCTTC. Encoded protein: CASLNVATNYGYTF.

V gene TRBV5-6 combines with J gene TRBJ1-3, with a possible D match to TRBD1 (6 bases). Per germline, CDR1 SGHDT and CDR2 YYEEEE. V was pared by 3 bases and J by 0 bases, with 10 bases between. This CDR3 has 15 residues. The CDR3 sequence: CASSWGPISGNTIYF. The CDR3 DNA sequence: TGTGCCAGCAGCTGGGGGCCGATCTCTGGAAACACCATATATTTT.

The chain links TRBV3-1 (or the pseudogene TRBV3-2) to TRBJ1-2; 7 nucleotides agree with TRBD1. The CDR3 sequence is 15 residues long. Germline V lookup: CDR1 LGHDT, CDR2 YNNKEL (reference sequence). V was pared by 4 bases and J by 6 bases, with 11 bases of the junction left unmatched. CDR3 in amino acids: CASSPRGGGEDGYTF. In nucleotides, the CDR3 is TGTGCCAGCAGCCCCCGCGGAGGGGGCGAGGATGGCTACACCTTC.